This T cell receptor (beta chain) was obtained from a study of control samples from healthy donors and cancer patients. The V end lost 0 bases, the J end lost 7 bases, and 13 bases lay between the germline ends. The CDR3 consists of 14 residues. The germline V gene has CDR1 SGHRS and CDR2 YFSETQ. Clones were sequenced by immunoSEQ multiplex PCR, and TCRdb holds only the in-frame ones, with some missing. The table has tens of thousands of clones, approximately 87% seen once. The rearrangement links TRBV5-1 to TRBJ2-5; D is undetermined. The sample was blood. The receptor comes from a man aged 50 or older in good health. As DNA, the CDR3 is TGCGCCAGCAGCTTGGGAGAGGAGTCCGGGACCCAGTACTTC. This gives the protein CASSLGEESGTQYF. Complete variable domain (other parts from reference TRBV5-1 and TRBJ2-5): KAGVTQTPRYLIKTRGQQVTLSCSPISGHRSVSWYQQTPGQGLQFLFEYFSETQRNKGNFPGRFSGRQFSNSRSEMNVSTLELGDSALYLCASSLGEESGTQYFGPGTRLLVL.